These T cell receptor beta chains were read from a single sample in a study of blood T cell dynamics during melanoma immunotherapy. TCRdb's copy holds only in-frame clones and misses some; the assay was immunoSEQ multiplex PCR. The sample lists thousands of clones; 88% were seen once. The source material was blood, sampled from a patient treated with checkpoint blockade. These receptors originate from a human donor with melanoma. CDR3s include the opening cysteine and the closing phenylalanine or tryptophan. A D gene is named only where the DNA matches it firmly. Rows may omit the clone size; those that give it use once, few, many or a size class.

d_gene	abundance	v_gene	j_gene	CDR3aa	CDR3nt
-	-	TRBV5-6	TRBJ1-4	CASSLAGGQNEKLFF	TGTGCCAGCAGCTTGGCTGGGGGGCAAAATGAAAAACTGTTTTTT
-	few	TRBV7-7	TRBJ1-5	CASSQGPNQPQHF	TGTGCCAGCAGCCAGGGGCCAAATCAGCCCCAGCATTTT
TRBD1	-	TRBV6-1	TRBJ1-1	CASRYGTGPEAFF	TGTGCCAGCAGGTATGGGACAGGACCCGAAGCTTTCTTT
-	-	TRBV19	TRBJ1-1	CASSIGGGIAFF	TGTGCCAGTAGTATAGGGGGGGGGATTGCTTTCTTT
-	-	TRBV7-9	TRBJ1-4	CASSFSSEEKLFF	TGTGCCAGCAGCTTTTCTAGCGAAGAAAAACTGTTTTTT
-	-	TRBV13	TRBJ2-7	CASSLGIRDRDEQYF	TGTGCCAGCAGCTTAGGTATAAGGGATCGGGACGAGCAGTACTTC
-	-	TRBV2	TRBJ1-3	CASSELISGNTIYF	TGTGCCAGCAGCGAGCTCATCTCTGGAAACACCATATATTTT
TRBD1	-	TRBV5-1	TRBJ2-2	CASSVSGQPNTGELFF	TGCGCCAGCAGCGTCTCGGGACAGCCGAACACCGGGGAGCTGTTTTTT
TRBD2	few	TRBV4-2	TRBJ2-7	CASSQDPSSGGQYEQYF	TGTGCCAGCAGCCAAGATCCCTCTAGCGGGGGGCAATACGAGCAGTACTTC
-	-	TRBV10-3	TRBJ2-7	CAISFGNEQYF	TGTGCCATCAGTTTTGGGAACGAGCAGTACTTC
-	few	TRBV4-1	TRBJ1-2	CASSQGQSANYGYTF	TGCGCCAGCAGCCAAGGACAGTCAGCTAACTATGGCTACACCTTC
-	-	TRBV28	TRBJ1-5	CASILRAGSNQPQHF	TGTGCCAGCATCCTGAGGGCTGGGAGCAATCAGCCCCAGCATTTT
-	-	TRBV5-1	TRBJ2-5	CASSLLGVGETQYF	TGCGCCAGCAGCTTGCTTGGGGTAGGGGAGACCCAGTACTTC
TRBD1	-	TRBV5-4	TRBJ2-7	CASSSTGSSYEQYF	TGTGCCAGCAGCTCGACAGGGAGCTCCTACGAGCAGTACTTC
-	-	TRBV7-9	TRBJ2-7	CASSPRGATYEQYF	TGTGCCAGCAGCCCCCGGGGGGCCACCTACGAGCAGTACTTC
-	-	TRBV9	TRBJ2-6	CASRRGGSGANVLTF	TGTGCCAGCAGAAGAGGGGGCTCTGGGGCCAACGTCCTGACTTTC